What follows are 17 T cell receptor beta chains derived from one specimen sequenced in a study of T cells in Graves' hyperthyroidism and ophthalmopathy (dated by TCRdb to the late 2010s). Receptors were amplified or captured by multiplex PCR. Sequenced using an Illumina HiSeq 2000. The TCR beta CDR3 regions were amplified from RNA transcripts. The TCR CDR3 was subjected to a first round of RT-PCR using the HTBI primer set and the Qiagen OneStep RT-PCR kit. TCRdb applied fastp at Q25 and MiXCR to the public reads, then kept only in-frame beta chains. One record per CDR3 amino acid sequence lists the most common genes and DNA. The sample table records approximately 410,000 distinct CDR3 sequences; roughly 15% of these occur just once. The ten largest clonotypes hold about 13% of the sample. What was sequenced was blood. Receptor source: a man aged 18 to 29 with Graves' ophthalmopathy.

The genes are TRBV2 and TRBJ2-3; 10 bases line up with TRBD1. The CDR3 runs 16 residues. Germline CDR1 SNHLY, CDR2 FYNNEI. Trimming at V came to 2 bases and at J to 4 bases, leaving 6 bases not matched to a gene. CDR3 bases: TGTGCCAGCAGTGAAAACATGGGACAGGGGTCAGATACGCAGTATTTT. It encodes CASSENMGQGSDTQYF. The whole variable domain, filled in from reference TRBV2 and TRBJ2-3, reads EPEVTQTPSHQVTQMGQEVILRCVPISNHLYFYWYRQILGQKVEFLVSFYNNEISEKSEIFDDQFSVERPDGSNFTLKIRSTKLEDSAMYFCASSENMGQGSDTQYFGPGTRLTVL.

At least ten counts were recorded for this clonotype. V and J are TRBV7-2 and TRBJ1-5; D is uncertain. The germline V gene has CDR1 SGHTA and CDR2 FQGNSA. V gave up 0 bases and J gave up 4 bases, with 10 bases separating them. This CDR3 spans 15 amino acids. The chain's CDR3 is CASSLAGGLNQPQHF. The CDR3 coding sequence is TGTGCCAGCAGCTTAGCAGGCGGGTTAAATCAGCCCCAGCATTTT.

The table lists this clonotype with many counts. This chain connects TRBV7-2 to TRBJ2-7, with TRBD1 identical over 8 bases. This CDR3 spans 12 amino acids. The junction had 3 bases not matched to a gene; V was cut back by 5 bases and J by 6 bases. CDR1 SGHTA and CDR2 FQGNSA come from the germline V gene. Written as DNA, the CDR3 is TGTGCCAGCAGCCCACAGGGGGTCGAGCAGTACTTC. Amino acid sequence: CASSPQGVEQYF.

This clonotype was found many times. The chain employs TRBV7-9 and TRBJ2-7, with D perhaps TRBD1 (6 bases). The CDR3 is 15 amino acids. The V and J ends lost 4 bases and 3 bases respectively, with 16 bases between them. Germline V CDR1 and CDR2: SEHNR, FQNEAQ (reference sequence). CDR3: CASSSYTGRIYEQYF. Here the CDR3 DNA reads TGTGCCAGCAGCTCCTATACAGGGCGCATCTACGAGCAGTACTTC.

Ten or more counts support this clonotype. This chain joins TRBV30 and TRBJ1-5; tentatively, D is TRBD1 (6 bases). This CDR3 comprises 13 residues. The ends were cut back, 2 bases at V and 6 bases at J, with 11 bases in the middle. Germline V gene lookup returns CDR1 GTSNPN and CDR2 SVGIG (reference sequence). CDR3 bases: TGTGCCTGGAGTTCAGGGGAGGGTCAGCCCCAGCATTTT. Encoded protein: CAWSSGEGQPQHF.

This clonotype was seen ten or more times. The V gene is TRBV18, the J gene TRBJ1-1; the match to TRBD1 covers 7 bases. The V and J ends lost 6 bases and 5 bases, in that order; junction bases with no gene match: 6. The V gene's germline CDR1 is KGHSH and CDR2 LQKENI. The CDR3 contains 13 residues. CDR3 sequence (DNA): TGTGCCAGCTCTGACGACAGGGAGACTGAAGCTTTCTTT. This codes for CASSDDRETEAFF.

This clonotype was seen ten or more times. The chain carries TRBV5-1 and TRBJ2-7; D unclear. The germline V gene has CDR1 SGHRS and CDR2 YFSETQ. V was trimmed by 4 bases and J by 2 bases, leaving 10 bases between them. There are 13 residues in the CDR3. CDR3 coding DNA: TGCGCCAGCAGCCTGGGCATAACCTACGAGCAGTACTTC. Translating gives CASSLGITYEQYF.

CDR3 sequence: CASSAYTGNTEAFF. The CDR3, as DNA: TGTGCCAGCAGCGCTTACACAGGGAACACTGAAGCTTTCTTT. The genes are TRBV7-6 and TRBJ1-1; the D gene is possibly TRBD1 (5 bases). Germline V gene sequence: CDR1 SGHVS, CDR2 FNYEAQ. With 5 bases removed from V and 1 base from J, the gap between germline ends came to 11 bases. The CDR3 consists of 14 residues. Together with reference TRBV7-6 and TRBJ1-1, the CDR3 gives the full variable domain: GAGVSQSPRYKVTKRGQDVALRCDPISGHVSLYWYRQALGQGPEFLTYFNYEAQQDKSGLPNDRFSAERPEGSISTLTIQRTEQRDSAMYRCASSAYTGNTEAFFGQGTRLTVV.

This chain connects TRBV10-3 to TRBJ2-7, with 12 bases aligning to TRBD2. Germline CDR1 and CDR2: ENHRY and SYGVKD. Trimming at V came to 2 bases and at J to 6 bases, leaving 11 bases not matched to a gene. The CDR3 sequence is 17 residues long. The CDR3 DNA reads as TGTGCCATCAGTGAGAGACTAGCGGGGGTTCTCTCGGGCGAGCAGTACTTC. Translated, it gives CAISERLAGVLSGEQYF.

The rearrangement joins TRBV6-2 or TRBV6-3 to TRBJ1-1; tentatively, D is TRBD1 (6 bases). The V gene lost 6 bases and the J gene lost 10 bases, with 15 bases spanning the gap. CDR3 length: 12 amino acids. Germline V CDR1 and CDR2: MNHEY, SVGEGT. The CDR3 loop is CASRGEGVGAFF. CDR3 DNA: TGTGCCAGCAGGGGCGAGGGGGTTGGAGCTTTCTTT.

As concerns this clonotype: Here the CDR3 omits its conserved ending phenylalanine or tryptophan, so a read error is the likely source. The rearrangement uses TRBV5-1 and TRBJ1-3; no clear D gene. Germline V CDR1 and CDR2: SGHRS, YFSETQ. V dropped 3 bases and J dropped 2 bases, with 12 bases sitting between them. CDR3 size: 15 residues. Written as DNA, the CDR3 is TGCGCCAGCAGCTGGAGCTTCGCTCCTGGAAACACCATATATCTT. Residues: CASSWSFAPGNTIYL.

The table lists this clonotype with many counts. This chain links TRBV20-1 with TRBJ2-5; the D gene could be TRBD1 or TRBD2 (5 bases each). The CDR3 covers 14 residues. Germline CDR1 reads DFQATT; CDR2 reads SNEGSKA (reference sequence). V lost 6 bases and J lost 3, with 17 bases in between. CDR3 in amino acids: CSANREGWEETQYF. The CDR3 DNA sequence: TGCAGTGCCAATAGAGAGGGGTGGGAAGAGACCCAGTACTTC.

This clonotype was observed a handful of times. The V gene is TRBV11-2, the J gene TRBJ1-3; 7 bases fit TRBD1. Germline values: CDR1 SGHAT, CDR2 FQNNGV. Germline trimming cut 2 bases from V and 1 base from J; bases unmatched to any gene: 11. The CDR3 is 18 residues long. CDR3 in DNA: TGTGCCAGCAGCTTACCGCGGGGGGGCAGGGGGTCTGGAAACACCATATATTTT. Amino acids: CASSLPRGGRGSGNTIYF.

As to this clonotype: An end of the junction differs from the germline gene, which may be a read error. The chain has TRBV11-3 and TRBJ2-3, with 14 bases fitting TRBD2. The CDR3 extends over 21 amino acids. The germline gives CDR1 SGHNT, CDR2 YENEEA. The CDR3 DNA follows: TGTGCCACCAGCTTAGTCGGACCCGGGACTAGCGGGGGAAAAAGCACAGATACGCAGTATTTT. Protein sequence: CATSLVGPGTSGGKSTDTQYF.

This clonotype was detected many times. This chain connects TRBV5-1 to TRBJ1-1; 7 positions match TRBD1. Germline V gene data show CDR1 as SGHRS and CDR2 as YFSETQ. The V segment lost 0 bases and the J segment 3 bases; nucleotides outside the gene matches: 2. The CDR3 totals 14 residues. CDR3 DNA sequence: TGCGCCAGCAGCTTGGAGGGGGCGGACACTGAAGCTTTCTTT. It yields the protein CASSLEGADTEAFF.

The rearrangement joins TRBV6-9 to TRBJ2-2; D gene uncertain. Trimming removed 0 bases from V and 4 bases from J, with 6 bases in between. Germline V gene data show CDR1 as MNHGY and CDR2 as SVAAGI. The CDR3 is 14 residues long. The chain's CDR3 is CASSYSTSTGELFF. Here the CDR3 DNA reads TGTGCCAGCAGTTATTCAACTTCCACCGGGGAGCTGTTTTTT.

This clonotype occurred a few times. This may be a read error, as it is one base from a much larger clone. This chain connects TRBV7-2 to TRBJ2-5, with a possible D match to TRBD2 (6 bases). The CDR3 totals 14 residues. CDR1 is SGHTA, CDR2 FQGNSA, per germline. CDR3 protein: CASSLDGGEEAQYF. CDR3 nucleotides: TGTGCCAGCAGCTTAGATGGCGGGGAAGAGGCCCAGTACTTC.